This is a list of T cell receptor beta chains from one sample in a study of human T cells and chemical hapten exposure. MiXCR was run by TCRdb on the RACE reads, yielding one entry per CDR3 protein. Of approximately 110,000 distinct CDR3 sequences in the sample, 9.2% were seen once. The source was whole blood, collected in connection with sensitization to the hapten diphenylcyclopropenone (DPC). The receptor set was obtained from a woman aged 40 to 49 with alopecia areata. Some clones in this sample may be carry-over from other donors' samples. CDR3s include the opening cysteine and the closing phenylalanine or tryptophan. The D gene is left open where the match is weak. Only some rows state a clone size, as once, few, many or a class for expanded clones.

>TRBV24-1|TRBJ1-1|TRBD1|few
TGTGCCACCGGGGACAGGCAGAACACTGAAGCTTTCTTT
CATGDRQNTEAFF
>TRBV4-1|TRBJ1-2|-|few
TGCGCCAGCAGCCAACTGACTCAGGGTCTAGGCTATGGCTACACCTTC
CASSQLTQGLGYGYTF
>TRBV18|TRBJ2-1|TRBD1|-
TGTGCCAGCTCACAGACTCCCGGGACAGCCTACAATGAGCAGTTCTTC
CASSQTPGTAYNEQFF
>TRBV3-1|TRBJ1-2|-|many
TGTGCCAGCAGCCAAGACGTTCGGGCGGGATCACACTATGGCTACACCTTC
CASSQDVRAGSHYGYTF
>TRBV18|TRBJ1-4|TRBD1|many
TGTGCCAGCTCACCAGGGACAGCTAATGAAAAACTGTTTTTT
CASSPGTANEKLFF
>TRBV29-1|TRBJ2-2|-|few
TGCAGCGCCGGGACATCGAACACCGGGGAGCTGTTTTTT
CSAGTSNTGELFF
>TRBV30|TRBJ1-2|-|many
TGTGCCTGGCAAGGGGGATCCAATCTTCTAGGCTATGGCTACACCTTC
CAWQGGSNLLGYGYTF
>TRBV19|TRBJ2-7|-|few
TGTGCCAGTAGTTCAGTACAGGACTTCTACGAGCAGTACTTC
CASSSVQDFYEQYF
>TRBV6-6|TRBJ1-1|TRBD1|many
TGTGCCAGCAGTCACCCAGGGGGGAGTGAAGCTTTCTTT
CASSHPGGSEAFF
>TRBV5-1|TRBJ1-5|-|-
TGCGCCAGCAGCTTGACCGCCAATCAGCCCCAGCATTTT
CASSLTANQPQHF
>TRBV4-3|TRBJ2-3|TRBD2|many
TGCGCCAGCAGCCGAACCCGGACTAGCGGGGGGGCAGATACGCAGTATTTT
CASSRTRTSGGADTQYF
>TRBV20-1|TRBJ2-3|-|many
TGCAGTTCCAGCGCTGCCTCAGATACGCAGTATTTT
CSSSAASDTQYF
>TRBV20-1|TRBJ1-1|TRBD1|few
TGCAGGGGACAGGGGGGCACTGAAGCTTTCTTT
CRGQGGTEAFF
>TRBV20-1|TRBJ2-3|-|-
TGCAGTGCTTGGGGCCCGGGGGATACGCAGTATTTT
CSAWGPGDTQYF
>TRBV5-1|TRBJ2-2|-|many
TGCGCCAGCAGCTTGTGGGCGGATACCGGGGAGCTGTTTTTT
CASSLWADTGELFF
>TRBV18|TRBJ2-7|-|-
TGTGCCAGCTCACCACGGGTTTTAAGCTACGAGCAGTACTTC
CASSPRVLSYEQYF
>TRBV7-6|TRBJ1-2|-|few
TGTGCCAGCAGCTCCGGACAGACCGATGGCTACACCTTC
CASSSGQTDGYTF
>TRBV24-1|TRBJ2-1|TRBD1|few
TGTGCCACCAGTGATTTGGGGGGACAGGGTATCGATGAGCAGTTCTTC
CATSDLGGQGIDEQFF
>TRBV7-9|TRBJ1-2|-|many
TGTGCCAGCAGCTTGAGCGCGGCGATCAATAACTATGGCTACACCTTC
CASSLSAAINNYGYTF
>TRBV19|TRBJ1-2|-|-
TGTGCCAGTAGTATGTTGGTCGTCGGGGGCTACACCTTC
CASSMLVVGGYTF
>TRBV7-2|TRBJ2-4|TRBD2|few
TGTGCCAGCAGCGCCCAACTAGCGGGGAGTCGCGCCACCAAAAACATTCAGTACTTC
CASSAQLAGSRATKNIQYF
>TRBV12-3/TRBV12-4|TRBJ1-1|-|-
TGTGCCAGCAGATCAGGGTGGACTGAAGCTTTCTTT
CASRSGWTEAFF
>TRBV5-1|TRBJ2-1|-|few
TGCGCCAGAGCCCGGGCAGGGACGTACAATGAGCAGTTCTTC
CARARAGTYNEQFF
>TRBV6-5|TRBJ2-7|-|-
TGTGCCAGCCGAGTGGGGGTCTACGAGCAGTACTTC
CASRVGVYEQYF
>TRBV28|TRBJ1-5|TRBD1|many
TGTGCCAGCACCGAGCAGGGGGCCTACAATCAGCCCCAGCATTTT
CASTEQGAYNQPQHF
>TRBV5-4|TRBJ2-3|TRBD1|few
TGTGCCAGCAGCTGGGACAGGGGATCAGATACGCAGTATTTT
CASSWDRGSDTQYF
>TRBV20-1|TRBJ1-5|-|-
TGCAGTGCTCCCCTGGGCCTCCAAGGCAATCAGCCCCAGCATTTT
CSAPLGLQGNQPQHF
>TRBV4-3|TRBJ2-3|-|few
TGCGCCAGCAGCCAAGAAGGGGGGCTAGCGTCGTTAGATACGCAGTATTTT
CASSQEGGLASLDTQYF
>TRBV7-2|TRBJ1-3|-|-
TGTGCCAGCAGCTTAGTTCCGGCAGGGTCTGGAAACACCATATATTTT
CASSLVPAGSGNTIYF
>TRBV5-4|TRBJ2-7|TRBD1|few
TGTGCCAGCAGCCCCGGGACAGGGCGCTACGAGCAGTACTTC
CASSPGTGRYEQYF
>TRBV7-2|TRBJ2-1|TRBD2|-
TGTGCCAGCAGCTTAGACGGGGGGTACAATGAGCAGTTCTTC
CASSLDGGYNEQFF
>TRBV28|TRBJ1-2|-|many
TGTGCCAGCAGTTTAAGACAGCCAGTTTTGAACTATGGCTACACCTTC
CASSLRQPVLNYGYTF
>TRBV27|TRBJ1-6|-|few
TGTGCCAGCAGTTTAGGTGATAATAATTCACCCCTCCACTTT
CASSLGDNNSPLHF
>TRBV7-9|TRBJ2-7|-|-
TGTGCCAGCAGCTTCGGGAAGGGAGGAGTTTACGAGCAGTACTTC
CASSFGKGGVYEQYF
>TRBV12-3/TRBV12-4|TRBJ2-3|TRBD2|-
TGTGCCAGCAGTTTTGGGACTAGCGGGCCAGATACGCAGTATTTT
CASSFGTSGPDTQYF
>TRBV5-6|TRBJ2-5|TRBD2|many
TGTGCCAGCAGCTTGGTGGCTAGCGGGGGAAAGACCCAGTACTTC
CASSLVASGGKTQYF
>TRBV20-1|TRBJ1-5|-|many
TGCAGTGCTAGAGACAGGACCAATCAGCCCCAGCATTTT
CSARDRTNQPQHF
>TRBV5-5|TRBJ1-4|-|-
TGTGCCAGCAGCTTGGACCCGGGGAGTAATGAAAAACTGTTTTTT
CASSLDPGSNEKLFF
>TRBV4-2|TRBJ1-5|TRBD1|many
TGTGCCAGCGGACCGGGACAGGAAAAGCCCCAGCATTTT
CASGPGQEKPQHF